This entry features one T cell receptor beta chain sequence. This sample is part of a study of PD-1 blockade in classical Hodgkin lymphoma. TCRdb's table, derived via immunoSEQ multiplex PCR, lists solely in-frame clones and lacks some. The data hold some 22,000 clones, with around 68% observed a single time. Stated time point: cycle 4 day 1 (C4D1), after more than five weeks of nivolumab. Relapse was seen in all patients after autologous stem cell transplantation, and brentuximab vedotin exposure was variable. The CD4+ T cells used were purified from thawed PBMCs through magnetic negative selection. The material sequenced was CD4+ T cells from blood, taken before the fourth cycle of nivolumab. The source of this sequence is a human donor with classical Hodgkin lymphoma.

Here the CDR3 reads CASRVGAGGQETQYF. The CDR3 coding sequence is TGTGCCAGCAGGGTCGGAGCGGGGGGGCAAGAGACCCAGTACTTC. The chain recombines TRBV7-9 with TRBJ2-5, with 10 nucleotides matching TRBD2. Germline V gene sequence: CDR1 SEHNR, CDR2 FQNEAQ (reference sequence). The CDR3 length is 15 residues. Trimming at V came to 6 bases and at J to 2 bases, leaving 6 bases not matched to a gene.